This TCR beta chain comes out of a study of shared clonotypes between healthy human individuals (dated by TCRdb to 2020 to 2022). Background on the whole study: A couple of women and a few men aged 18 to 49 years were included in the cohort. The study deeply sequenced blood TCR repertoires of about 5 healthy adults to estimate repertoire size and the extent of clonotype sharing between individuals. To increase sequencing depth and limit assay-specific biases, TCR repertoire library preparation and sequencing were carried out by different laboratories using diverse techniques. Per donor, leukapheresis produced somewhere between about 0.9 and 9.5 billion PBMCs. General findings and caveats noted by the study authors: Sampling was limited to blood, and TCR repertoires in tissue likely differ from TCR repertoires in blood. The small number of donors limited the genetic and exposure-history diversity represented. Pairwise subsampling led to the expectation that sequencing depth would affect the degree of clonotype sharing among donors.

Using the deep immunoSEQ assay, TCR CDR3 regions were amplified from genomic DNA by multiplex PCR. Extracted genomic DNA from each cell subset was spread evenly across all wells of several immunoSEQ 96-well plates, with each plate serving as a replicate. For unsorted PBMC, around 0.3 ug genomic DNA, equal to 25,000 to 35,000 T cell genomes, was loaded into each replicate PCR. Ten immunoSEQ deep assay plates were used to sequence unsorted PBMC genomic DNA. The purified libraries were quantified using a Qubit 3.0 fluorometer, sized with a Bioanalyzer 2100, and then quantified again using the KAPA Library Quantification kit. Every immunoSEQ 96-well plate was sequenced on a dedicated single-read 150-cycle Illumina NextSeq 550 flow cell. In the paper's pipeline: Because the immunoSEQ output included only junctional sequences and no quality scores, the filtering could not be the same as the filtering used for full-length reads. To assign V/J genes and CDR3, sequences were annotated against IMGT germline references using PyIR, a Python wrapper for IgBLAST v1.9. Reads were filtered out if the reads had weak V/J assignments (E-value above 1e-6), no CDR3, stop codons, out-of-frame junctions, or ambiguous translated residues. V3J clonotypes were defined as sequences sharing the same inferred V gene, J gene, and CDR3 amino acid sequence. To compute the percentage overlap between repertoires, the number of shared unique clonotypes was divided by the size of the smaller repertoire. RTK rarefaction, the Chao1 estimator, and Recon v2.1 estimates of unobserved clonotypes were used to assess repertoire richness. The immuneACCESS repertoire file appears here via TCRdb, limited to in-frame rearrangements. These files lack a portion of the clones; in checked studies, under half of the deficit traces to unresolved V genes, and the cause of the others is not known. The V and J calls and clone size were taken over from that table, and D and trimming were inferred from the DNA. This sample holds about half a million clones; around 79% were observed only once. Of the sample, 13% is held by the ten largest clones.

The donors were healthy, HIV-negative adults who had no recently reported acute infections or vaccinations. Every donor was a Caucasian adult residing in Nashville, Tennessee, USA. In the unsorted samples, roughly 90 million PBMCs were counted, and genomic DNA was extracted using the QIAamp DNA Blood Mini kit. Blood was collected by leukapheresis, and PBMCs were isolated by Ficoll-Histopaque density gradient centrifugation and then cryopreserved in liquid nitrogen vapor phase. This clone was picked up a small number of times. Its antigen has not been determined. No base quality information exists; no much larger clone differs at one position. According to the germline V gene, CDR1 reads MNHNS and CDR2 reads SASEGT. The CDR3 goes from the cysteine to the phenylalanine over 13 residues. Only the CDR3 portion is preserved as DNA: 39 bases, with reading frame beginning at the first base. Trimming removed 8 bases from V and 5 bases from J, leaving 13 bases between the germline ends.

This sequence uses TRBV6-1 and TRBJ1-5; the D gene identity is not certain. Sequences were obtained from PBMCs. The receptor's source is a woman in her thirties or forties in good health. Some clones in this sample may be carry-over from other donors' samples. The DNA sequence follows: TGTGCCAGCGCAGGTAGGGTTGATCAGCCCCAGCATTTT. This sequence encodes CASAGRVDQPQHF.